These 30 T cell receptor beta chains came from one sample sequenced in a study of T cells in Graves' hyperthyroidism and ophthalmopathy. Amplification yielded TCR beta CDR3 regions, with RNA transcripts as the source. Using the HTBI primer set, a first-round RT-PCR was run on the TCR CDR3. TCRdb itself ran the multiplex PCR reads through MiXCR, one entry per CDR3 protein. The profile shows roughly 700,000 distinct CDR3 sequences, approximately 15% of them singletons. The sequenced sample was blood. Receptors originate from a man aged 45 to 65 with Graves' hyperthyroidism.

This clonotype was found many times. The chain carries TRBV30 and TRBJ1-5; no reliable D call. Germline V gene sequence: CDR1 GTSNPN, CDR2 SVGIG (reference sequence). Trimming shortened V by 0 bases and J by 0 bases, and 6 bases separated the two germline ends. The CDR3 consists of 14 residues. The CDR3, as DNA: TGTGCCTGGAGTGTACGAGTTAGCAATCAGCCCCAGCATTTT. This encodes CAWSVRVSNQPQHF.

The V and J genes are TRBV6-5 and TRBJ2-3, with 9 bases lining up with TRBD2. Germline V gene lookup returns CDR1 MNHEY and CDR2 SVGAGI. This CDR3 has 15 residues. After removal of 4 bases from V and 0 bases from J, the junction contained 2 bases not matched to a gene. The CDR3 nucleotides are TGTGCCAGCAGTTTTCTAGCGGGAAGCACAGATACGCAGTATTTT. Amino acids: CASSFLAGSTDTQYF.

This clonotype appeared many times. The genes are TRBV28 and TRBJ1-1; D is undetermined. From germline, CDR1 is MDHEN and CDR2 SYDVKM. The CDR3 covers 16 residues. Trimming pared 2 bases from V and 1 base from J, leaving 14 bases between. The CDR3 bases are TGTGCCAGCAGTTTAACCGCCGCTTTCTGGAACACTGAAGCTTTCTTT. Protein product: CASSLTAAFWNTEAFF. Full variable domain (outside the CDR3, taken from reference TRBV28 and TRBJ1-1): DVKVTQSSRYLVKRTGEKVFLECVQDMDHENMFWYRQDPGLGLRLIYFSYDVKMKEKGDIPEGYSVSREKKERFSLILESASTNQTSMYLCASSLTAAFWNTEAFFGQGTRLTVV.

This clonotype was seen repeatedly, ten times or more. The chain links TRBV20-1 to TRBJ2-3; no clear D. Germline V lookup: CDR1 DFQATT, CDR2 SNEGSKA (reference sequence). The V and J ends lost 1 base and 4 bases respectively, with 12 bases between them. The CDR3 covers 14 residues. CDR3 residues: CSARATGWADTQYF. The CDR3 region has the DNA TGCAGTGCTAGAGCAACGGGTTGGGCAGATACGCAGTATTTT.

This clonotype has ten or more counts. The chain links TRBV6-2 or TRBV6-3 to TRBJ2-7; 8 bases align to TRBD2. The germline V gene has CDR1 MNHEY and CDR2 SVGEGT. The J segment lost 2 bases and the V segment lost 7 bases, leaving 13 bases of the junction unmatched. The CDR3 is 16 amino acids. The CDR3 coding sequence is TGTGCCAGCACCTTCCGGCCTACTAGCGGTACCTACGAGCAGTACTTC. This encodes CASTFRPTSGTYEQYF.

A remark on this clonotype: A much larger clone is a single base away; this may be a read error. The chain is built from TRBV7-8 and TRBJ1-3; D is unclear. CDR1 is SGHVS, CDR2 FQNEAQ, per germline. The germline V and J ends were trimmed by 0 bases and 9 bases, with 12 bases remaining between them. CDR3 length equals 14 residues. This CDR3 is CASSLAVNESTIYF. CDR3 bases: TGTGCCAGCAGCTTAGCGGTTAATGAAAGCACCATATATTTT.

The sample holds many counts of this clonotype. This CDR3 reads CASSSTVLGLATNNEQFF. The CDR3, as DNA: TGCGCCAGCAGCTCGACCGTTCTGGGCCTAGCGACAAACAATGAGCAGTTCTTC. The chain is built from TRBV5-1 and TRBJ2-1; maybe TRBD2 (6 bases). V lost 3 bases and J lost 5, with 24 bases in between. The CDR3 is 18 residues long. Germline V gene sequence: CDR1 SGHRS, CDR2 YFSETQ.

At least ten counts were recorded for this clonotype. This sequence joins TRBV2 and TRBJ2-1; D is unclear. With 7 bases removed from V and 4 bases from J, the gap between germline ends came to 17 bases. The germline CDR1 and CDR2 sequences are SNHLY and FYNNEI. The CDR3 covers 15 residues. DNA of the CDR3: TGTGCCAGCAACCCGGCCCGGACGGCTTACAATGAGCAGTTCTTC. Translation gives CASNPARTAYNEQFF.

This clonotype was found many times. The V gene is TRBV9, the J gene TRBJ1-6, with TRBD1 matching over 9 bases. Looked up from germline, CDR1 is SGDLS and CDR2 is YYNGEE. Losses at the gene ends were 3 bases for V and 8 bases for J; bases not matched to a gene: 6. The CDR3 is 15 amino acids. The CDR3: CASSASGTGYSPLHF. The CDR3 DNA follows: TGTGCCAGCAGCGCGTCCGGGACAGGGTATTCACCCCTCCACTTT. The whole variable domain, remainder taken from reference TRBV9 and TRBJ1-6, is DSGVTQTPKHLITATGQRVTLRCSPRSGDLSVYWYQQSLDQGLQFLIQYYNGEERAKGNILERFSAQQFPDLHSELNLSSLELGDSALYFCASSASGTGYSPLHFGNGTRLTVT.

Ten or more counts support this clonotype. The rearrangement links TRBV19 to TRBJ1-6; TRBD1 matches 8 bases. The germline CDR1 and CDR2 sequences are LNHDA and SQIVND (reference sequence). The CDR3 has 15 residues. V trimming: 6 bases; J trimming: 6 bases; junction bases outside the gene matches: 7. Here the CDR3 DNA reads TGTGCCAGTAGGATCGGACAGGGTGGTAATTCACCCCTCCACTTT. Amino acids: CASRIGQGGNSPLHF.

The V gene is TRBV28, the J gene TRBJ1-6, with D tentatively TRBD1 (5 bases). The CDR3 covers 17 residues. V shed 9 bases and J shed 6 bases, with 24 bases lying between them. Germline CDR1 reads MDHEN; CDR2 reads SYDVKM. CDR3 sequence (DNA): TGTGCCAGTTATCCAACCCAGGGCTCACTCACTAATTCACCCCTCCACTTT. Amino acids: CASYPTQGSLTNSPLHF.

This rearrangement joins TRBV30 to TRBJ2-3; 9 bases are shared with TRBD1. The V gene's germline CDR1 is GTSNPN and CDR2 SVGIG (reference sequence). J gave up 4 bases and V 5 bases, and 4 bases lay outside the gene matches. CDR3 length equals 13 residues. CDR3 sequence reads: CAWATGGADTQYF. In DNA form, the CDR3 reads TGTGCCTGGGCTACAGGGGGCGCAGATACGCAGTATTTT.

This clonotype was observed many times. The chain uses TRBV2 and TRBJ2-2; 11 bases line up with TRBD2. The germline V gene has CDR1 SNHLY and CDR2 FYNNEI. The ends lost 8 bases at V and 3 bases at J; junction bases unmatched: 14. The CDR3 contains 18 residues. CDR3 DNA sequence: TGTGCCAGCTCGTACTCGGGACTAGCGGACCTTTACACCGGGGAGCTGTTTTTT. It translates to CASSYSGLADLYTGELFF.

The V call is TRBV7-9, the J call TRBJ1-4; D remains ambiguous. The V end was cut by 4 bases, the J end by 3 bases, with 12 bases between. Germline values: CDR1 SEHNR, CDR2 FQNEAQ (reference sequence). The CDR3 consists of 15 residues. The CDR3 loop reads CASSSGEAANEKLFF. CDR3 nucleotides: TGTGCCAGCAGCTCGGGTGAGGCGGCTAATGAAAAACTGTTTTTT.

The gene calls are TRBV28 and TRBJ2-7; D perhaps matches TRBD1 (6 bases). CDR1 is MDHEN, CDR2 SYDVKM, per germline. This CDR3 spans 13 amino acids. V was cut by 5 bases and J by 5 bases, with 13 bases left in between. The CDR3 region has the DNA TGTGCCAGCAGTCTACAGGGAAACCACGAGCAGTACTTC. It is translated as CASSLQGNHEQYF.

This clonotype turned up a few times. This chain uses TRBV14 with TRBJ2-2; a weak D match, TRBD2 (5 bases). Trimming took off 1 base at V and 4 bases at J, with 13 bases between the two ends. CDR1 SGHDN and CDR2 FVKESK come from the germline V gene. The CDR3 consists of 16 residues. The CDR3 DNA reads as TGTGCCAGCAGCCAAGTAACGGGATTCACCACCGGGGAGCTGTTTTTT. Translation gives CASSQVTGFTTGELFF.

Concerning this clonotype: The junction and the germline gene differ at one end; a read error may be behind it. The chain couples TRBV19 to TRBJ2-1; 14 nucleotides line up with TRBD2. The length of the CDR3 is 17 residues. Germline loops: CDR1 LNHDA, CDR2 SQIVND (reference sequence). This CDR3 reads CASRPGTSGRTYNGQFF. The CDR3 nucleotides read TGTGCCAGTAGACCCGGGACTAGCGGGAGAACCTACAATGGGCAGTTCTTC. Drawing the rest from reference TRBV19 and TRBJ2-1, the complete variable domain is DGGITQSPKYLFRKEGQNVTLSCEQNLNHDAMYWYRQDPGQGLRLIYYSQIVNDFQKGDIAEGYSVSREKKESFPLTVTSAQKNPTAFYLCASRPGTSGRTYNGQFFGPGTRLTVL.

As regards this clonotype: The junction does not match germline at one end; this may be a read error. The V call is TRBV4-3, the J call TRBJ2-2, with D perhaps being TRBD1 or TRBD2 (5 bases each). CDR3 length: 16 amino acids. Germline values: CDR1 LGHNA, CDR2 YSLEER. The CDR3 reads CASSHGTPWGNGELFF. The CDR3 DNA follows: TGCGCCAGCAGCCACGGAACGCCGTGGGGGAACGGGGAGCTCTTTTTT.

Here the CDR3 reads CASSHFSTNNEQFF. The CDR3 bases are TGCGCCAGCAGCCACTTCTCCACGAACAATGAGCAGTTCTTC. V and J are TRBV4-3 and TRBJ2-1; no clear D. V lost 3 bases, J lost 5 bases, and 11 bases lay in between. This CDR3 comprises 14 residues. Germline CDR1 LGHNA, CDR2 YSLEER.

This clonotype showed up many times. The CDR3 loop is CASSSEPGDGYYNEQFF. The CDR3 nucleotides are TGTGCCAGCAGTTCCGAACCGGGGGACGGGTACTACAATGAGCAGTTCTTC. The chain combines TRBV6-1 with TRBJ2-1, with D possibly TRBD2 on 6 matching bases. Germline CDR1 and CDR2: MNHNS and SASEGT. The CDR3 consists of 17 residues. Trimming removed 5 bases at V and 3 bases at J, with 20 bases between.

For this clonotype: Its ends do not fully match the called genes, so a read error is possible. The chain uses TRBV24-1 and TRBJ1-6; no definite D call. This CDR3 is built from 21 residues. Germline CDR1 is KGHDR and CDR2 is SFDVKD. For the CDR3, the DNA is TGTGCCACCAGTAATTTGTACCTCCTACCCCACAAAGTGGGCCTCAATTCACTCCTCCACTTT. Protein sequence: CATSNLYLLPHKVGLNSLLHF.

This clonotype appeared a few times. The CDR3 region is CSVDLLADVFSYNEQFF. The CDR3 DNA follows: TGCAGCGTTGATCTACTAGCGGACGTCTTCTCCTACAATGAGCAGTTCTTC. The J gene is TRBJ2-1, the V gene TRBV29-1; 8 nucleotides agree with TRBD2. Germline CDR1 SQVTM, CDR2 ANQGSEA. The V gene end was trimmed by 3 bases and the J gene end by 0 bases; junction bases not matched to a gene: 10. The CDR3 consists of 17 residues.

This clonotype was seen a handful of times. The V gene is TRBV4-1, the J gene TRBJ1-5; a possible D gene is TRBD1 (6 bases). This CDR3 region has 21 residues. The V gene's germline CDR1 is MGHRA and CDR2 YSYEKL. V lost 3 bases, J lost 2 bases, and 29 bases lay in between. The chain's CDR3 is CASSQGPRSGTSWGRNQPQHF. For the CDR3, the DNA is TGCGCCAGCAGCCAGGGCCCGAGGTCCGGGACAAGCTGGGGACGCAATCAGCCCCAGCATTTT.

This chain connects TRBV20-1 to TRBJ1-1; D perhaps matches TRBD1 (6 bases). CDR3 length: 12 residues. CDR1 DFQATT and CDR2 SNEGSKA come from the germline V gene (reference sequence). V was trimmed by 8 bases and J by 2 bases, leaving 12 bases between them. Written as DNA, the CDR3 is TGCAGTCGTCTACAGGGTAACACTGAAGCTTTCTTT. Amino acids: CSRLQGNTEAFF.

This clonotype came up a few times. The gene calls are TRBV5-1 and TRBJ2-5; no clear D gene. Trimming cost V 2 bases and J 5 bases, with 7 bases left between them. Germline CDR1 reads SGHRS; CDR2 reads YFSETQ. This CDR3 contains 12 residues. CDR3 bases: TGCGCCAGCAGCTTCAGGTTGGAGACCCAGTACTTC. It codes for CASSFRLETQYF. The full variable domain, rest sourced from reference TRBV5-1 and TRBJ2-5, is KAGVTQTPRYLIKTRGQQVTLSCSPISGHRSVSWYQQTPGQGLQFLFEYFSETQRNKGNFPGRFSGRQFSNSRSEMNVSTLELGDSALYLCASSFRLETQYFGPGTRLLVL.

This clonotype was observed at least ten times. This rearrangement joins TRBV2 to TRBJ2-3, with a weak D call TRBD2 (6 bases). From germline, CDR1 is SNHLY and CDR2 FYNNEI. The CDR3 has 13 amino acids. Between the trimmed V and J ends, which lost 8 bases and 6 bases, there was a span of 15 bases. Here the CDR3 reads CASSYSGGDTQYF. The DNA for the CDR3 is TGTGCCAGCTCGTATAGCGGAGGGGATACGCAGTATTTT.

This clonotype was found many times. The chain uses TRBV28 and TRBJ2-2, with TRBD2 identical over 14 bases. This CDR3 contains 17 residues. The germline V gene encodes CDR1 MDHEN and CDR2 SYDVKM. Unmatched junction bases numbered 8, after V lost 7 bases and J lost 4 bases. CDR3 region: CASTGLAGVSGTGELFF. DNA of the CDR3: TGTGCCAGCACGGGACTAGCGGGAGTGTCTGGCACCGGGGAGCTGTTTTTT.

Many counts were recorded for this clonotype. The chain joins TRBV10-3 to TRBJ2-3, with D possibly matching TRBD1 (6 bases). Germline V lookup: CDR1 ENHRY, CDR2 SYGVKD. The CDR3 length is 15 residues. Deletions cut 6 bases from V and 0 bases from J, with 13 bases between. The CDR3 is CAISLRGASTDTQYF. In DNA form, the CDR3 reads TGTGCCATCAGCCTCAGGGGAGCTAGCACAGATACGCAGTATTTT.

This clonotype was observed a handful of times. V usage is TRBV19 and J usage is TRBJ2-1; unclear D gene. The CDR3 sequence is 16 residues long. CDR1 is LNHDA and CDR2 is SQIVND in the germline V gene (reference sequence). Trimming stripped 4 bases from V and 1 base from J, with 14 bases between. CDR3 sequence reads: CASSTVRTFSYNEQFF. CDR3 sequence (DNA): TGTGCCAGTAGTACGGTTAGAACATTTTCCTACAATGAGCAGTTCTTC.

The rearrangement links TRBV20-1 to TRBJ2-2; 13 bases align to TRBD2. V shed 1 base and J 8 bases; nucleotides not matched to a gene: 10. This CDR3 is 17 amino acids long. From germline, CDR1 is DFQATT and CDR2 SNEGSKA (reference sequence). CDR3 in amino acids: CSARGLILAGGPGELFF. The CDR3 nucleotides are TGCAGTGCTAGAGGGTTGATACTAGCGGGAGGGCCGGGGGAGCTGTTTTTT.